This section outlines one T cell receptor (beta chain) sequence together with its context. This entry comes from a study of blood T cell repertoires in COVID-19. This CDR3 comprises 12 residues. V lost 4 bases, J lost 9 bases, and 10 bases lay in between. Germline CDR1 reads LGHDT; CDR2 reads YNNKEL (reference sequence). Per the authors' pipeline: Counts of nucleated cells, estimated from reference gene primer amplification, were obtained. Profiled with immunoSEQ multiplex PCR; TCRdb holds only in-frame clones, not every one. The DNA gave D and trimming, while V, J and clone size come from that table. The data contain 75,000 to 90,000 clones, approximately 78% of them singletons.

The rearrangement joins TRBV3-1 (or the pseudogene TRBV3-2) to TRBJ1-5; a weak D match, TRBD1 (5 bases). The specimen sequenced was peripheral blood. This TCR came from a man aged 60-69 years with COVID-19, enrolled during active disease. The CDR3 DNA is TGTGCCAGCAGCCTGTACGGGGGGCCCCAGCATTTT. Protein: CASSLYGGPQHF.